This TCR beta chain originates from a study of T cell repertoires in cytomegalovirus infection. Study-wide context: Indications of both CMV infection and matching HLA type were provided by public TCR beta signatures.

Trimming cost V 6 bases and J 0 bases; bases outside gene matches: 5. This CDR3 contains 15 residues. Per germline, CDR1 SNHLY and CDR2 FYNNEI. A word on this clonotype: Its antigen remains unidentified.

In TCRdb, the reads were re-called with MiXCR into one record per CDR3 protein. The table records 550,000 to 700,000 distinct CDR3 sequences, over 35% of them present only once. The TCR was taken from a human donor in good health (CMV status not recorded). Some clones in this sample may be carry-over from other donors' samples. The V and J genes are TRBV2 and TRBJ2-1, with 7 bases that match TRBD1. The sample here was cultured PBMCs, taken from culture after CMV antigen stimulation. The CDR3 coding sequence is TGTGCCAGCAGACCGGGACAGCGCTCCTACAATGAGCAGTTCTTC. Protein sequence: CASRPGQRSYNEQFF.